Below, 12 T cell receptor beta chains from the same sample are listed, as sequenced in a study of blood T cell repertoires in COVID-19. Sequencing was performed with immunoSEQ multiplex PCR; in TCRdb, only in-frame clones are kept and a portion is missing. The top ten hold about 15% of the sample, which has some 53,000 clones, 70% to 90% seen once. Material for sequencing was peripheral blood. The receptors shown here come from a man aged 65 to 79 with acute or convalescent COVID-19.

V usage is TRBV30 and J usage is TRBJ2-3, with TRBD2 matching 9 bases. The CDR3 consists of 14 residues. Germline values: CDR1 GTSNPN, CDR2 SVGIG (reference sequence). V shed 7 bases and J 4 bases; nucleotides not matched to a gene: 9. DNA for the CDR3: TGTGCCTCCCAGAGCGGGAGGCTCGCAGATACGCAGTATTTT. This encodes CASQSGRLADTQYF.

The genes are TRBV4-2 and TRBJ1-2; 11 bases are shared with TRBD1. The V gene end was trimmed by 4 bases and the J gene end by 6 bases; junction bases not matched to a gene: 7. The CDR3 consists of 15 residues. From germline, CDR1 is LGHNA and CDR2 YNFKEQ. The CDR3 reads CASSPRGQGGDGYTF. The DNA of the CDR3 is TGTGCCAGCAGCCCTCGGGGACAGGGGGGGGATGGCTACACCTTC.

This clone came up a few times. This chain connects TRBV5-1 to TRBJ1-1, with D tentatively TRBD1 (5 bases). V dropped 4 bases and J dropped 1 base, with 8 bases sitting between them. CDR1 is SGHRS and CDR2 is YFSETQ in the germline V gene. The CDR3 contains 13 residues. The CDR3 sequence: CASSPTGNTEAFF. The DNA for the CDR3 is TGCGCCAGCAGCCCTACAGGGAACACTGAAGCTTTCTTT.

This chain uses TRBV19 with TRBJ1-1; TRBD1 agrees at 7 bases. This CDR3 contains 15 residues. The junction had 5 bases not matched to a gene; V was cut back by 4 bases and J by 0 bases. CDR1 and CDR2 (germline): LNHDA, SQIVND (reference sequence). The CDR3 DNA is TGTGCCAGTAGTAGGGGACAGCTCATGAACACTGAAGCTTTCTTT. It specifies CASSRGQLMNTEAFF.

This chain connects TRBV7-9 to TRBJ2-7, with TRBD1 identical over 9 bases. Trimming cost V 8 bases and J 7 bases; bases outside gene matches: 9. CDR3 length: 13 residues. Per the germline V gene, CDR1 is SEHNR and CDR2 is FQNEAQ (reference sequence). The CDR3 DNA reads as TGTGCCAGCTGTCGGGGACAGGGAGGGGAGCAGTACTTC. It yields the protein CASCRGQGGEQYF.

This chain connects TRBV24-1 to TRBJ2-5; D gene unclear. This CDR3 is 11 amino acids long. CDR1 and CDR2 from the germline V gene are KGHDR and SFDVKD. V lost 4 bases to trimming and J lost 4 bases, with 3 bases between them. CDR3 protein: CATSDGETQYF. The CDR3, as DNA: TGTGCCACCAGTGACGGAGAGACCCAGTACTTC.

This clone was recorded only once. The chain employs TRBV5-1 and TRBJ2-3; 11 nucleotides agree with TRBD2. The germline V gene encodes CDR1 SGHRS and CDR2 YFSETQ. The CDR3 is 18 residues long. J lost 2 bases, V lost 2 bases, and 10 bases had no gene match. DNA for the CDR3: TGCGCCAGCAGCTTCTCTGGTAGCGGGGGGGTTAACACAGATACGCAGTATTTT. Protein product: CASSFSGSGGVNTDTQYF.

The J gene is TRBJ1-2, the V gene TRBV4-3; D gene uncertain. Trimming pared 3 bases from V and 0 bases from J, leaving 11 bases between. Looked up from germline, CDR1 is LGHNA and CDR2 is YSLEER. The CDR3 runs 15 residues. The CDR3 sequence: CASSQRVGANYGYTF. The CDR3 nucleotides are TGCGCCAGCAGCCAGAGGGTGGGAGCTAACTATGGCTACACCTTC.

The V gene is TRBV2, the J gene TRBJ2-1, with 8 bases fitting TRBD2. J gave up 9 bases and V 7 bases, and 14 bases lay outside the gene matches. The germline CDR1 and CDR2 sequences are SNHLY and FYNNEI. CDR3 size: 15 residues. For the CDR3, the DNA is TGTGCCAGCATTGACAGGCCCTTCCGGGAGGGTGAGCAGTTCTTC. It specifies CASIDRPFREGEQFF.

The CDR3 DNA is TGTGCCAGCAGCCGGGTGGCGGGATCCTATGTGCCAGAGACCCAGTACTTC. Amino acid sequence: CASSRVAGSYVPETQYF. V gene TRBV11-2 combines with J gene TRBJ2-5, with D perhaps matching TRBD2 (6 bases). CDR3 length equals 17 residues. Germline V gene lookup returns CDR1 SGHAT and CDR2 FQNNGV. Trimming took off 5 bases at V and 4 bases at J, with 23 bases between the two ends.

V usage is TRBV25-1 and J usage is TRBJ1-2; D perhaps matches TRBD1 (6 bases). The ends were cut back, 1 base at V and 4 bases at J, with 13 bases in the middle. The CDR3 is 15 residues long. Germline CDR1 is MGHDK and CDR2 is SYGVNS. CDR3: CASSEWGRGPYGYTF. The CDR3 bases are TGTGCCAGCAGTGAATGGGGCAGGGGCCCCTATGGCTACACCTTC.

V usage is TRBV6-1 and J usage is TRBJ1-2; 10 bases fit TRBD1. Germline CDR1 MNHNS, CDR2 SASEGT. The CDR3 loop spans 16 amino acids. J lost 7 bases, V lost 1 base, and 9 bases had no gene match. CDR3 nucleotides: TGTGCCAGCAGTGAAGATAGGGGGACAGGGGATTTTGGCTACACCTTC. Translating gives CASSEDRGTGDFGYTF.